The source of this T cell receptor beta chain is a study of neurological immune-mediated disorders. TCRdb reanalysed the 5' RACE reads using MiXCR and keeps one entry per CDR3 protein. This sample carries approximately 77,000 distinct CDR3 sequences, 9.4% of them seen once, and the ten largest clones take 1.7%. This clonotype was counted many times. The sequence was obtained from a man in his fifties in good health. Material for sequencing was PBMCs.

Here the CDR3 reads CASSKIALNEQFF. The DNA for the CDR3 is TGTGCCAGCAGTAAAATAGCTCTTAATGAGCAGTTCTTC. This chain links TRBV6-6 with TRBJ2-1; no reliable D call. V lost 5 bases, J lost 7 bases, and 12 bases lay in between. The germline CDR1 and CDR2 sequences are MNHNY and SVGAGI (reference sequence). The CDR3 contains 13 residues.